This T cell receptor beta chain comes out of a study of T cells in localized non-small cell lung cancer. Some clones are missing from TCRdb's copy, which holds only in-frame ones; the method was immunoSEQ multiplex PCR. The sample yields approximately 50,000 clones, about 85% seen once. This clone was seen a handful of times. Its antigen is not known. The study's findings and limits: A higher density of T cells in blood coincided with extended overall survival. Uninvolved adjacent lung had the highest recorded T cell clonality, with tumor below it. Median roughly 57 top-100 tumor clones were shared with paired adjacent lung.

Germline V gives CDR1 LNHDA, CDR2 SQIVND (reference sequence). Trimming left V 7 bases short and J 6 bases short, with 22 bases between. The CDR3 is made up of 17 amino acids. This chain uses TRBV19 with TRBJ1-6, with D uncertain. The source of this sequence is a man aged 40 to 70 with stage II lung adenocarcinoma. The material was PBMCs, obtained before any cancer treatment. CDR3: CASTENLRTDLNSPLHF. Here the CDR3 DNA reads TGTGCCAGTACCGAAAATCTCAGGACGGACCTTAATTCACCCCTCCACTTT.